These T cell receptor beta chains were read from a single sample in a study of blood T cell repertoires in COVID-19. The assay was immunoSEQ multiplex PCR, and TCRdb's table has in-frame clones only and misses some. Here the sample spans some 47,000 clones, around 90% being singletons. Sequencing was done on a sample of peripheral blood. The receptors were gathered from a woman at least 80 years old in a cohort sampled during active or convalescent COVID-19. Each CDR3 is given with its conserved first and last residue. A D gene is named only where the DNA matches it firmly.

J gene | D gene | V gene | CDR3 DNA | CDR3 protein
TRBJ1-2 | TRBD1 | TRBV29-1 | TGCAGCGTGTGGACAGGGGGCTATGGCTACACCTTC | CSVWTGGYGYTF
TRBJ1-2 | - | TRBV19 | TGTGCCAGTAGTATAAAACAAAACTATGGCTACACCTTC | CASSIKQNYGYTF
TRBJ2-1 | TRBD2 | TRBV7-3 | TGTGCCAGCAGCCCAATAGCGGGGGGGCTAGGGAATGAGCAGTTCTTC | CASSPIAGGLGNEQFF
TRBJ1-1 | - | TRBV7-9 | TGTGCCAGCAGCTTAACAGGGATGAACACTGAAGCTTTCTTT | CASSLTGMNTEAFF
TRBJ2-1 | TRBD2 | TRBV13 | TGTGCCAGCAGCCCACGACTAGCGGGGGTCAATGAGCAGTTCTTC | CASSPRLAGVNEQFF
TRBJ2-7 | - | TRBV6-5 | TGTGCCAGCACCTTACGGTCGGGTTTCTACGAGCAGTACTTC | CASTLRSGFYEQYF
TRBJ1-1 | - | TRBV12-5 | TGTGCTAGTGGTTCTCCCTCTAGGAACACTGAAGCTTTCTTT | CASGSPSRNTEAFF
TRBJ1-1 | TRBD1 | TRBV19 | TGTGCCAGTAGGACAGGGTCCACTGAAGCTTTCTTT | CASRTGSTEAFF
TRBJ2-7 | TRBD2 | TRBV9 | TGTGCCAGCAGCGTAGGGGTAGCGGGGGGAACCTACGAGCAGTACTTC | CASSVGVAGGTYEQYF
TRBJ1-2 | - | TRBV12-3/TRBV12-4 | TGTGCCAGCAGTTTTATAGAGGATGGCTACACCTTC | CASSFIEDGYTF
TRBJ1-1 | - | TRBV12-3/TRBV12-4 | TGTGCCAGCAGTTTGACAGGAGCTTTCTTT | CASSLTGAFF
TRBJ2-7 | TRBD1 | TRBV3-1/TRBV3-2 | TGTGCCAGCAGCCAGGGGACAGGGCCCAACGAGCAGTACTTC | CASSQGTGPNEQYF
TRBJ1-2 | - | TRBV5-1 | TGCGCCTCGAGCGGCGGGGACTCAATTAACTATGGCTACACCTTC | CASSGGDSINYGYTF